Listed here is a single T cell receptor beta chain. Its specificity is unknown. From mRNA, alpha and beta CDR3 regions were amplified using semiquantitative ARM-PCR. In ARM-PCR, communal superprimers followed tagged nested gene-specific primers for exponential amplification. TCRdb analysed the multiplex PCR reads with MiXCR anew, one entry per CDR3 protein. Among about 13,000 distinct CDR3 sequences listed, approximately 67% were seen once. After CD25, CD56 and CD294 bead selections, the flow-through was collected as Th1 cells. T cell subsets were isolated with magnetic beads coated with subset-specific monoclonal antibodies. These data belong to a study of relationships among human T cell subsets. Study-level results: Th1, Th2 and regulatory T cells shared many CDR3 sequences. V, D, J usage, CDR3 length and N-additions were similar across seven subsets. Bead-based sorting did not rule out CD4+CD8+ double-positive cells.

Per germline, CDR1 MDHEN and CDR2 SYDVKM. Deletions cut 5 bases from V and 0 bases from J, with 17 bases between. This CDR3 comprises 17 residues. V and J are TRBV28 and TRBJ1-5; weak D call: TRBD1 (6 bases). The clonotype originates from a man aged 35-49 years in good health. The sequencing input was CD4+ Th1 cells sorted from blood. As DNA, the CDR3 is TGTGCCAGCAGTGCTCCGGGGGCTCGGTATAGCAATCAGCCCCAGCATTTT. The encoded protein is CASSAPGARYSNQPQHF.